The clone carrying this TCR beta chain was counted a single time. Its antigen is unidentified. Depths of 1 in 200,000 to 1 in 1 million T cells were the sequencing target. Profiling relied on immunoSEQ multiplex PCR, and the TCRdb table lists in-frame clones only, not all of them. Of roughly 180,000 clones listed, around 72% are singletons. The sample belongs to a study of cytotoxic CD8 clonotypes in ibrutinib-treated CLL. General study results and limits: Private clonotypes, not public ones, expanded at ibrutinib response.

This CDR3 is built from 14 residues. The V gene lost 2 bases and the J gene lost 6 bases, with 11 bases spanning the gap. Germline V gene data show CDR1 as MNHEY and CDR2 as SVGAGI. The origin of this receptor is a human donor with chronic lymphocytic leukemia. The source material was PBMCs, sampled after 24 months of ibrutinib treatment. V usage is TRBV6-5 and J usage is TRBJ1-5; a possible D gene is TRBD1 (5 bases). For the CDR3, the DNA is TGTGCCAGCAGTTACAGCAGGGTTGCTCAGCCCCAGCATTTT. Translating gives CASSYSRVAQPQHF.